A single sample is the source of the 23 T cell receptor beta chains below, sequenced in a study of OX40 agonist ivuxolimab in advanced cancers. The repertoire was sequenced with immunoSEQ multiplex PCR; TCRdb's copy has only in-frame clones and lacks some. The data hold about 70,000 clones, with about four fifths observed a single time. The sequencing here drew on CD4+ or CD8+ T cells sorted from blood, taken in a trial of the OX40 agonist ivuxolimab. The source is an adult with an advanced solid tumor such as melanoma, head and neck, liver or kidney cancer.

CDR3 residues: CASLPLRATANYGYTF. CDR3 sequence (DNA): TGTGCCAGTCTACCTCTTAGGGCGACCGCTAACTATGGCTACACCTTC. The chain recombines TRBV19 with TRBJ1-2; D call uncertain. Per the germline V gene, CDR1 is LNHDA and CDR2 is SQIVND (reference sequence). There are 16 residues in the CDR3. Trimming took 8 bases from V and 0 from J, leaving 19 bases between them.

The chain carries TRBV5-1 and TRBJ1-2; 9 bases agree with TRBD1. The CDR3 loop spans 15 amino acids. Germline V gene lookup returns CDR1 SGHRS and CDR2 YFSETQ. With V trimmed by 3 bases and J by 6 bases, 9 bases remained unmatched. As DNA, the CDR3 is TGCGCCAGCAGCTCAGGGGACAGGGAAGTGGATGGCTACACCTTC. Translated, it gives CASSSGDREVDGYTF.

This clone turned up a few times. The chain links TRBV27 to TRBJ2-3; TRBD2 agrees at 7 bases. Unmatched junction bases numbered 9, after V lost 6 bases and J lost 3 bases. The CDR3 runs to 15 residues. Looked up from germline, CDR1 is MNHEY and CDR2 is SMNVEV (reference sequence). The CDR3 loop is CASRSGEGRTDTQYF. The DNA for the CDR3 is TGTGCCAGCAGAAGCGGGGAGGGGAGGACAGATACGCAGTATTTT.

The rearrangement links TRBV7-8 to TRBJ2-1, with D possibly being TRBD1 (6 bases). The ends were cut back, 4 bases at V and 8 bases at J, with 18 bases in the middle. The CDR3 length is 15 residues. Germline lookup yields CDR1 SGHVS and CDR2 FQNEAQ. The CDR3, as DNA: TGTGCCAGCAGCTCCACAGGGCGTTGGAGCGATGAGCAGTTCTTC. The encoded protein is CASSSTGRWSDEQFF.

V usage is TRBV7-9 and J usage is TRBJ2-5, with 9 bases identical to TRBD1. CDR1 is SEHNR and CDR2 is FQNEAQ in the germline V gene (reference sequence). V lost 5 bases and J lost 2; bases outside the gene matches: 9. The CDR3 has 16 residues. The CDR3 loop reads CASSLFVGTGQETQYF. The CDR3 coding sequence is TGTGCCAGCAGCCTGTTCGTCGGGACAGGGCAAGAGACCCAGTACTTC.

The V call is TRBV7-6, the J call TRBJ2-5; the D gene is possibly TRBD2 (6 bases). This CDR3 contains 14 residues. The germline V and J ends were trimmed by 6 bases and 1 base, with 12 bases remaining between them. Germline V gives CDR1 SGHVS, CDR2 FNYEAQ. The CDR3 protein is CASSGGTGQETQYF. The CDR3 DNA reads TGTGCCAGCAGTGGAGGGACTGGCCAAGAGACCCAGTACTTC.

A remark on this clone: The sample holds other DNA sequences that translate to the same CDR3. The CDR3 reads CASSLGDTQYF. The DNA of the CDR3 is TGTGCCAGCAGCTTGGGAGATACGCAGTATTTT. V is TRBV11-3 and J is TRBJ2-3; D is undetermined. Per germline, CDR1 SGHNT and CDR2 YENEEA. V shed 3 bases and J shed 5 bases, with 3 bases lying between them. This CDR3 comprises 11 residues.

This clone was observed once. This chain connects TRBV2 to TRBJ1-1, with 7 bases fitting TRBD1. CDR3 length: 14 residues. V shed 5 bases and J 3 bases; nucleotides not matched to a gene: 6. CDR1 is SNHLY, CDR2 FYNNEI, per germline. The CDR3 coding sequence is TGTGCCAGCAGTCGGGCAGGGGGGGACACTGAAGCTTTCTTT. Translated, it gives CASSRAGGDTEAFF.

This clone was seen a single time. The rearrangement links TRBV5-1 to TRBJ2-5, with 7 bases fitting TRBD2. The J call may be mistaken, given a closer DNA end match to TRBJ2-7. Looked up from germline, CDR1 is SGHRS and CDR2 is YFSETQ. CDR3 size: 14 residues. For the CDR3, the DNA is TGCGCCAGCAGCTTGGGTTTGGGGAGGGACGAGCAGTACTTC. Translating gives CASSLGLGRDEQYF.

J is TRBJ2-1 and V is TRBV28, with 15 bases fitting TRBD2. The CDR3 has 16 amino acids. V shed 10 bases and J 9 bases; nucleotides not matched to a gene: 13. Germline lookup yields CDR1 MDHEN and CDR2 SYDVKM. The CDR3 DNA sequence: TGTGCCACCCACCGGGGACTAGCGGGAGGCATCAGTGAGCAGTTCTTC. Translating it yields CATHRGLAGGISEQFF.

The chain employs TRBV2 and TRBJ2-5; D might be TRBD1 or TRBD2, each matching 5 bases. The V gene lost 6 bases and the J gene lost 2 bases, with 10 bases spanning the gap. Germline lookup yields CDR1 SNHLY and CDR2 FYNNEI. The CDR3 covers 13 residues. The DNA of the CDR3 is TGTGCCAGCAGCCGGGGACGGCAAGAGACCCAGTACTTC. Encoded protein: CASSRGRQETQYF.

The rearrangement links TRBV18 to TRBJ2-5; D unclear. Trimming took 2 bases from V and 1 from J, leaving 8 bases between them. This CDR3 contains 14 residues. From germline, CDR1 is KGHSH and CDR2 LQKENI. CDR3 coding DNA: TGTGCCAGCTCACCAGTCTCAACCCAAGAGACCCAGTACTTC. Translating gives CASSPVSTQETQYF.

The V and J genes are TRBV7-9 and TRBJ2-1; maybe TRBD2 (6 bases). The germline gives CDR1 SEHNR, CDR2 FQNEAQ (reference sequence). The CDR3 covers 13 residues. V shed 3 bases and J shed 5 bases, with 8 bases lying between them. The CDR3 region has the DNA TGTGCCAGCAGCTTCGGGAGTAACAATGAGCAGTTCTTC. Translation: CASSFGSNNEQFF.

With regard to this clone: The limits of the CDR3 on the DNA are not certain, so only TCRdb's listed CDR3 is given. The chain uses TRBV27 and TRBJ2-1; the DNA was not used to check the table's D call, TRBD2. Inclusive of both ends, the CDR3 amounts to 17 amino acids. Germline CDR1 and CDR2: MNHEY and SMNVEV (reference sequence). The chain's CDR3 is CASSSAGGQVSLNEQFF.

The chain's CDR3 is CASSFLSTGDEQYF. In nucleotides, the CDR3 is TGCGCCAGCAGCTTCCTCTCTACCGGCGACGAGCAGTACTTC. The chain carries TRBV5-1 and TRBJ2-5; the D is unclear. The end of the DNA aligns better with TRBJ2-7, so the J call may be wrong. CDR1 and CDR2 (germline): SGHRS, YFSETQ. This CDR3 is built from 14 residues.

The rearrangement links TRBV5-1 to TRBJ2-4, with D tentatively TRBD1 (6 bases). This CDR3 is 15 amino acids long. V was cut by 4 bases and J by 7 bases, with 18 bases left in between. CDR1 and CDR2 from the germline V gene are SGHRS and YFSETQ. The CDR3 sequence is CASSLKGGTVNIQYF. CDR3 bases: TGCGCCAGCAGCCTAAAAGGGGGTACGGTCAACATTCAGTACTTC.

The table lists this clone with a count of one. The chain links TRBV18 to TRBJ1-1; TRBD1 aligns across 7 bases. The V and J ends lost 4 bases and 3 bases, in that order; junction bases with no gene match: 5. This CDR3 has 14 amino acids. Germline assignment: CDR1 KGHSH and CDR2 LQKENI. The CDR3 sequence: CASSLDQGDTEAFF. The CDR3 DNA sequence: TGTGCCAGCTCACTCGACCAGGGGGACACTGAAGCTTTCTTT.

CDR3 DNA sequence: TGTGCCAGCAGCGGCGAAGGATACGAGCAGTACTTC. The encoded protein is CASSGEGYEQYF. The J gene is TRBJ2-7, the V gene TRBV7-6, with D unclear. The CDR3 extends over 12 amino acids. Trimming took 5 bases from V and 4 from J, leaving 9 bases between them. Germline assignment: CDR1 SGHVS and CDR2 FNYEAQ.

V and J are TRBV15 and TRBJ2-4; weak D call: TRBD1 (6 bases). Looked up from germline, CDR1 is LNHNV and CDR2 is YYDKDF (reference sequence). V was clipped by 5 bases and J by 0 bases, with 23 bases between them. This CDR3 is built from 19 residues. CDR3 nucleotide sequence: TGTGCCACCAGCCCTATCGCTCTGGGACAAAACTTAGCCAAAAACATTCAGTACTTC. Protein product: CATSPIALGQNLAKNIQYF.

V is TRBV4-1 and J is TRBJ2-1; D perhaps matches TRBD2 (5 bases). CDR1 and CDR2 (germline): MGHRA, YSYEKL. The CDR3 totals 16 residues. V was trimmed by 0 bases and J by 3 bases, leaving 12 bases between them. The CDR3 sequence: CASSQDSGVLYNEQFF. DNA of the CDR3: TGCGCCAGCAGCCAAGATTCCGGGGTACTCTACAATGAGCAGTTCTTC.

This chain uses TRBV2 with TRBJ2-7; no clear D gene. V lost 6 bases and J 3 bases, leaving 12 bases between the germline ends. The germline V gene encodes CDR1 SNHLY and CDR2 FYNNEI. The CDR3 contains 13 residues. DNA of the CDR3: TGTGCCAGCAGGTATCGTTTAATCTACGAGCAGTACGTC. It codes for CASRYRLIYEQYV.

The chain employs TRBV15 and TRBJ2-1, with TRBD2 as a possible D gene (5 bases). The CDR3 spans 15 residues. V shed 1 base and J shed 6 bases, with 13 bases lying between them. Germline loops: CDR1 LNHNV, CDR2 YYDKDF (reference sequence). The CDR3 loop is CATSRARERVNEQFF. In DNA, the CDR3 is TGTGCCACCAGCAGAGCCCGGGAACGGGTCAATGAGCAGTTCTTC.

This chain links TRBV10-2 with TRBJ1-4, with D perhaps matching TRBD1 (5 bases). The germline V gene has CDR1 WSHSY and CDR2 SAAADI. This CDR3 region has 17 residues. The V end was cut by 0 bases, the J end by 4 bases, with 15 bases between. CDR3 sequence (DNA): TGCGCCAGCAGTGAGTCCGGACTGACAGCCGGTAATGAAAAACTGTTTTTT. Translation gives CASSESGLTAGNEKLFF.